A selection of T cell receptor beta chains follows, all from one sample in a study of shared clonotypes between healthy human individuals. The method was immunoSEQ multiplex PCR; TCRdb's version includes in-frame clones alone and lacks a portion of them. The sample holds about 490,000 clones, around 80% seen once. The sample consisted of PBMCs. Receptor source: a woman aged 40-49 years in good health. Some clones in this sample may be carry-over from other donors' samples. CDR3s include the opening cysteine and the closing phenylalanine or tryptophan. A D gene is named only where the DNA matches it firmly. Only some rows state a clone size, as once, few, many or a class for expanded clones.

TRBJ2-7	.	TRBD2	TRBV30	TGTGCAGCGGGGGAGAGCTCCTACGAGCAGTACTTC	CAAGESSYEQYF
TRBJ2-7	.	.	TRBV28	TGTGCCAGCAGTAATGACCAAACCTACGAGCAGTACTTC	CASSNDQTYEQYF
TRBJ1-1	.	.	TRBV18	TGTGCCAGCTCACCCGTCGGACAGACTGAAGCTTTCTTT	CASSPVGQTEAFF
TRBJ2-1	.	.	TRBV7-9	TGTGCCAACGAACGAGTTTGGGGCGATGAGCAGTTCTTC	CANERVWGDEQFF
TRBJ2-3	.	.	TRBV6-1	TGTGCCAGCAACGAACGGACAGACCTCACAGATACGCAGTATTTT	CASNERTDLTDTQYF
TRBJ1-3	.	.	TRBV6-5	TGTGCCAGCAGTTACTGGGACGGCCACTCTGGAAACACCATATATTTT	CASSYWDGHSGNTIYF
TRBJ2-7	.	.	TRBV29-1	TGCAGCGTTGAAGACAATCTAGGAGAGCAGTACTTC	CSVEDNLGEQYF
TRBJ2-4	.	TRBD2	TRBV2	TGTGCCAGCGCTGACCTCAGACTAGCGGGAGCCCAAAACATTCAGTACTTC	CASADLRLAGAQNIQYF
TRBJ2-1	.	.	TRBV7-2	TGTGCCAGCAGCTTAAACCGAGCCACCTACAATGAGCAGTTCTTC	CASSLNRATYNEQFF
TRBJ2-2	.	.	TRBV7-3	TGTGCCAGCAGCTTAGGCAACACCGGGGAGCTGTTTTTT	CASSLGNTGELFF
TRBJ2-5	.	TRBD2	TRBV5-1	TGCGCCAGCTCCTTAGCGGGAGGCCCAGAGACCCAGTACTTC	CASSLAGGPETQYF
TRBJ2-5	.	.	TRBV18	TGTGCCAGCTCACCAGGGACTCCCCAAGAGACCCAGTACTTC	CASSPGTPQETQYF
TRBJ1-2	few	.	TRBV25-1	TGTGCCAGCAGTGAGGCAGGTCGCCTCTATGGCTACACCTTC	CASSEAGRLYGYTF
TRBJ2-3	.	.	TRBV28	TGTGCCAGCATCTCGGGCCAAACGGGGACAGATACGCAGTATTTT	CASISGQTGTDTQYF
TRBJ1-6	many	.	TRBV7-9	TGTGCCAGCAGCTTAGGAGGAGCGGTTTCACCCCTCCACTTT	CASSLGGAVSPLHF
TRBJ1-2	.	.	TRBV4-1	TGCGCCAGCAGCCAACCCATTCCTCATGCGGAAAACTATGGCTACACCTTC	CASSQPIPHAENYGYTF
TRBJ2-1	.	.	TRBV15	TGTGCCACCAGTATCCAGGAAACCTACAATGAGCAGTTCTTC	CATSIQETYNEQFF
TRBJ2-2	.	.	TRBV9	TGTGCCAGCAGCGGGGACTTCGCGAACACCGGGGAGCTGTTTTTT	CASSGDFANTGELFF
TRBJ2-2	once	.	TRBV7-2	TGTGCCAGCAGCTTAGCCAGCGGAGGGAACACCGGGGAGCTGTTTTTT	CASSLASGGNTGELFF
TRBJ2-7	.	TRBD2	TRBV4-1	TGCGCCAGCAGCCAAGATGTACTAGCGGGAGGCGAGCAGTACTTC	CASSQDVLAGGEQYF
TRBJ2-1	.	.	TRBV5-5	TGTGCCAGCAGCTTGTGGGGGGAACCGGCTTACAATGAGCAGTTCTTC	CASSLWGEPAYNEQFF
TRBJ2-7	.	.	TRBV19	TGTGCCAGTACCTCCTCGGTGGCCTCCTACGAGCAGTACTTC	CASTSSVASYEQYF
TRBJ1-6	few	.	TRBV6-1	TGTGCCAGCAGGGGGACTGCACCCTCACCCCTCCACTTT	CASRGTAPSPLHF
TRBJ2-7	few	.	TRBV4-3	TGCGCCAGCAGCCAAGTTCTGGGGCGTAGCTCCTACGAGCAGTACTTC	CASSQVLGRSSYEQYF
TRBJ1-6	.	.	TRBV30	TGTGCCTGGAGAAGGGGCAACTCGAATTCACCCCTCCACTTT	CAWRRGNSNSPLHF
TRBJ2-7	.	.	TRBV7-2	TGTGCCAGCAGCTTTAGCGGATCCTACGAGCAGTACTTC	CASSFSGSYEQYF
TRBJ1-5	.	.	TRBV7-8	TGTGCCAGCAGCTTAGTTCAGGGTAGCAATCAGCCCCAGCATTTT	CASSLVQGSNQPQHF
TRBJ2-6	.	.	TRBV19	TGTGCCAGTAGTATAGCGGCGGTCTCTGGGGCCAACGTCCTGACTTTC	CASSIAAVSGANVLTF
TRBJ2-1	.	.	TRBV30	TGTGCCTGGAGTGTGAGCGGACACCCCTCCTACAATGAGCAGTTCTTC	CAWSVSGHPSYNEQFF